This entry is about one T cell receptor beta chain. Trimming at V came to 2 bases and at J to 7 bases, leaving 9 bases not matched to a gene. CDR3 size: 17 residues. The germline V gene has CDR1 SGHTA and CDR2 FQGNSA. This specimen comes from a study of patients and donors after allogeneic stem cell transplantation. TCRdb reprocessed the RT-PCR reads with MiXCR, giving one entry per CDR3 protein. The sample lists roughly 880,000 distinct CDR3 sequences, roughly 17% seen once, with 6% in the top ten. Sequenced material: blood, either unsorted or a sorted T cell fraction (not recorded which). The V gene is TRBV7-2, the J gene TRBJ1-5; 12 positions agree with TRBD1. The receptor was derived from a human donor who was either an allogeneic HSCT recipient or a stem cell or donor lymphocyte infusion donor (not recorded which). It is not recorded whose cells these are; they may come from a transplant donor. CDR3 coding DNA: TGTGCCAGCAGCTTACAACGGGACAGGGGGCGAAGGCAGCCCCAGCATTTT. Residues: CASSLQRDRGRRQPQHF.